This is a list of T cell receptor beta chains from one sample in a study of monozygotic twins with inflammatory bowel disease. TCRdb reprocessed the 5' RACE reads; each CDR3 protein has one entry and no DNA is given. The sample totals 400,000 to 500,000 distinct CDR3 sequences; its top ten clones hold around 2.3%. Specimen: blood. All receptors derive from a human donor with ulcerative colitis or Crohn's disease, or a healthy co-twin of an affected twin (not recorded which). Each CDR3 is given with its conserved first and last residue.

j_call | cdr3_length | v_call | cdr3_aa
TRBJ2-7 | 16 | TRBV10-3 | CAIMSPGLAGVYEQYF
TRBJ1-2 | 17 | TRBV6-1 | CASSEIEREDGRGGYTF
TRBJ2-4 | 15 | TRBV12-3/TRBV12-4 | CASSFGGKAKNIQYF
TRBJ1-1 | 14 | TRBV19 | CASSLGGGRTEAFF
TRBJ1-5 | 14 | TRBV12-3/TRBV12-4 | CASRGLGSNQPQHF
TRBJ1-4 | 14 | TRBV20-1 | CSAEPGQTNEKLFF
TRBJ2-2 | 15 | TRBV5-4 | CASSLTSGHTGELFF
TRBJ2-7 | 13 | TRBV7-9 | CASGLAGSYEQYF
TRBJ2-5 | 15 | TRBV10-3 | CAIRRQGSREETQYF
TRBJ1-1 | 16 | TRBV6-5 | CASSYDPLTGGGEAFF
TRBJ2-7 | 15 | TRBV10-3 | CAISELIAGSYEQYF
TRBJ2-1 | 15 | TRBV9 | CASSVREVSYNEQFF
TRBJ2-7 | 17 | TRBV7-9 | CASSLVPQRQESYEQYF
TRBJ1-2 | 17 | TRBV29-1 | CSVVTTRLTQANYGYTF
TRBJ2-7 | 14 | TRBV5-5 | CASSPPTSGGEQYF
TRBJ2-2 | 16 | TRBV5-1 | CASSFLTGRNTGELFF
TRBJ2-1 | 17 | TRBV28 | CASSITGSTGTIDEQFF
TRBJ1-2 | 15 | TRBV7-9 | CASSLRKDGGYGYTF
TRBJ2-5 | 16 | TRBV12-3/TRBV12-4 | CASSLGAGLFGETQYF
TRBJ2-1 | 18 | TRBV5-1 | CASSLAGLAGGSYNEQFF
TRBJ2-1 | 12 | TRBV5-4 | CASSVTDTLGVF
TRBJ1-2 | 14 | TRBV28 | CASSGQGGRGGYTF
TRBJ2-5 | 14 | TRBV27 | CATPVSSLEETQYF
TRBJ2-7 | 16 | TRBV2 | CASRPGTSGISYEQYF
TRBJ1-4 | 11 | TRBV6-4 | CASSATGAEFF
TRBJ1-1 | 15 | TRBV2 | CASRPGTGVHTEAFF
TRBJ1-5 | 15 | TRBV4-1 | CASSQNAGEGQPQHF